These 31 T cell receptor beta chains were all obtained from the same sample, sequenced in a study of control samples from healthy donors and cancer patients. The repertoire was sequenced with immunoSEQ multiplex PCR; TCRdb's copy has only in-frame clones and lacks some. The data contain about 55,000 clones, approximately 94% of them singletons. The sequencing input was blood. These TCRs come from a woman in her late teens or twenties in good health.

This sequence joins TRBV7-2 and TRBJ2-5; D perhaps matches TRBD2 (5 bases). Per the germline V gene, CDR1 is SGHTA and CDR2 is FQGNSA. CDR3 size: 15 residues. V lost 5 bases and J lost 5, with 18 bases in between. Here the CDR3 reads CASSQTTMSRETQYF. The CDR3 DNA reads as TGTGCCAGCAGCCAAACGACTATGTCACGGGAGACCCAGTACTTC.

The J gene is TRBJ1-3, the V gene TRBV28; no clear D. CDR1 is MDHEN, CDR2 SYDVKM, per germline. V lost 3 bases to trimming and J lost 3 bases, with 0 bases between them. This CDR3 comprises 11 residues. CDR3 bases: TGTGCCAGCAGTTTTGGAAACACCATATATTTT. This translates into CASSFGNTIYF.

The chain combines TRBV10-3 with TRBJ1-3, with a tentative D call TRBD1 (6 bases). V gave up 3 bases and J gave up 7 bases, with 16 bases separating them. The CDR3 sequence is 15 residues long. The V gene's germline CDR1 is ENHRY and CDR2 SYGVKD. The CDR3 bases are TGTGCCATCAGTGAAACAGGGTCTAAGTACAACACCATATATTTT. This gives the protein CAISETGSKYNTIYF.

V is TRBV7-6 and J is TRBJ1-5; 8 bases agree with TRBD1. CDR1 is SGHVS, CDR2 FNYEAQ, per germline. The trim removed 6 bases at V and 5 bases at J, leaving 9 bases unmatched. CDR3 length equals 15 residues. CDR3 nucleotides: TGTGCCAGCAGTTATGATGACAGGGGTGATCAGCCCCAGCATTTT. Translated: CASSYDDRGDQPQHF.

The V gene is TRBV6-5, the J gene TRBJ1-1; 10 bases align to TRBD1. From germline, CDR1 is MNHEY and CDR2 SVGAGI. V trimming: 8 bases; J trimming: 4 bases; junction bases outside the gene matches: 4. The CDR3 length is 13 residues. CDR3 in amino acids: CASWDRGVTEAFF. In nucleotides, the CDR3 is TGTGCCAGCTGGGACAGGGGAGTCACTGAAGCTTTCTTT.

This clone was picked up a small number of times. The V gene is TRBV6-1, the J gene TRBJ2-7; D may be TRBD1 or TRBD2 (5 bases each). CDR1 and CDR2 (germline): MNHNS, SASEGT. The CDR3 covers 15 residues. Trimming removed 1 base from V and 0 bases from J, with 10 bases in between. The CDR3: CASSEGDESSYEQYF. CDR3 coding DNA: TGTGCCAGCAGTGAAGGGGACGAGAGCTCCTACGAGCAGTACTTC.

CDR3 residues: CASSSRTGKNGYTF. The CDR3 DNA sequence: TGTGCCAGTAGTTCGCGGACGGGAAAAAATGGCTACACCTTC. The chain combines TRBV19 with TRBJ1-2; unclear D gene. The CDR3 runs to 14 residues. Trimming left V 5 bases short and J 6 bases short, with 16 bases between. Germline V gives CDR1 LNHDA, CDR2 SQIVND (reference sequence). The whole variable domain, remainder taken from reference TRBV19 and TRBJ1-2, is DGGITQSPKYLFRKEGQNVTLSCEQNLNHDAMYWYRQDPGQGLRLIYYSQIVNDFQKGDIAEGYSVSREKKESFPLTVTSAQKNPTAFYLCASSSRTGKNGYTFGSGTRLTVV.

V gene TRBV6-5 combines with J gene TRBJ1-6, with unresolved D. The length of the CDR3 is 14 residues. Per germline, CDR1 MNHEY and CDR2 SVGAGI. Trimming stripped 4 bases from V and 7 bases from J, with 11 bases between. The CDR3 nucleotides are TGTGCCAGCAGTTGGGAGACCCCCAATTCACCCCTCCACTTT. Protein sequence: CASSWETPNSPLHF.

This clone was recorded once. This chain uses TRBV5-1 with TRBJ2-1; 9 nucleotides line up with TRBD1. CDR1 SGHRS and CDR2 YFSETQ come from the germline V gene. The length of the CDR3 is 14 residues. V shed 6 bases and J 12 bases; nucleotides not matched to a gene: 13. CDR3 region: CASNEVGQGTGQFF. Written as DNA, the CDR3 is TGCGCCAGCAATGAGGTGGGACAGGGTACCGGGCAGTTCTTC.

V and J are TRBV6-5 and TRBJ1-2; weak D call: TRBD1 (5 bases). V was trimmed by 2 bases and J by 4 bases, leaving 14 bases between them. Per the germline V gene, CDR1 is MNHEY and CDR2 is SVGAGI. This CDR3 spans 15 amino acids. The CDR3: CASSYVGGAGYGYTF. In DNA, the CDR3 is TGTGCCAGCAGTTACGTGGGAGGGGCTGGCTATGGCTACACCTTC.

The V gene is TRBV7-2, the J gene TRBJ1-4; 8 bases fit TRBD1. The CDR3 covers 15 residues. Germline lookup yields CDR1 SGHTA and CDR2 FQGNSA. The junction had 6 bases not matched to a gene; V was cut back by 6 bases and J by 3 bases. For the CDR3, the DNA is TGTGCCAGCAGGAGGGAGACAGGGGCTAATGAAAAACTGTTTTTT. Protein sequence: CASRRETGANEKLFF.

The chain carries TRBV18 and TRBJ1-2; tentatively, D is TRBD1 (6 bases). Between the trimmed V and J ends, which lost 3 bases and 7 bases, there was a span of 15 bases. CDR3 length equals 14 residues. Germline CDR1 is KGHSH and CDR2 is LQKENI. CDR3 protein: CASSPPGTSGGYTF. Written as DNA, the CDR3 is TGTGCCAGCTCACCCCCCGGGACATCCGGTGGCTACACCTTC.

The chain recombines TRBV4-1 with TRBJ2-5; TRBD2 matches at 14 bases. V dropped 1 base and J dropped 5; count of bases not matched to a gene: 15. CDR3 length: 20 residues. Germline V gene data show CDR1 as MGHRA and CDR2 as YSYEKL. The CDR3 sequence is CASSQGGGTSGGVRLETQYF. The DNA of the CDR3 is TGCGCCAGCAGCCAAGGTGGTGGGACTAGCGGGGGAGTCCGACTCGAGACCCAGTACTTC.

Written as DNA, the CDR3 is TGCGCCAGCAGCCAAGAGGCAGGGCCCACTAACTATGGCTACACCTTC. Amino acid sequence: CASSQEAGPTNYGYTF. This sequence joins TRBV4-1 and TRBJ1-2; perhaps TRBD1 as D (5 bases). CDR1 and CDR2 (germline): MGHRA, YSYEKL. The CDR3 runs 16 residues. The V and J ends lost 0 bases and 0 bases respectively, with 11 bases between them.

In this sample, this clone turned up a few times. The rearrangement uses TRBV7-9 and TRBJ1-2; D is uncertain. This CDR3 is 14 amino acids long. The V end lost 0 bases, the J end lost 2 bases, and 7 bases lay between the germline ends. Per germline, CDR1 SEHNR and CDR2 FQNEAQ (reference sequence). The CDR3 DNA follows: TGTGCCAGCAGCTTAGCCTCGGGGAACTATGGCTACACCTTC. This codes for CASSLASGNYGYTF.

This clone was seen just once. The chain is built from TRBV5-8 and TRBJ1-1; a weak D match, TRBD1 (5 bases). Looked up from germline, CDR1 is SGHTS and CDR2 is YDEGEE. The CDR3 consists of 14 residues. Trimming removed 4 bases at V and 0 bases at J, with 10 bases between. The DNA for the CDR3 is TGTGCCAGCAGCCCGGCGGGGGTGAACACTGAAGCTTTCTTT. This encodes CASSPAGVNTEAFF.

The chain uses TRBV20-1 and TRBJ2-1, with a weak D call TRBD2 (6 bases). Per the germline V gene, CDR1 is DFQATT and CDR2 is SNEGSKA (reference sequence). Trimming cost V 3 bases and J 4 bases, with 16 bases left between them. The length of the CDR3 is 15 residues. CDR3 region: CSASKAGLQYNEQFF. The CDR3 DNA sequence: TGCAGTGCTAGTAAGGCAGGACTACAATACAATGAGCAGTTCTTC.

This sequence joins TRBV13 and TRBJ1-4; D ambiguous. Germline V gene sequence: CDR1 PRHDT, CDR2 FYEKMQ (reference sequence). The CDR3 runs to 13 residues. V was shortened by 2 bases and J by 6 bases, with 7 bases between the two germline ends. For the CDR3, the DNA is TGTGCCAGCAGCTTAATCGGAGATGAAAAACTGTTTTTT. It is translated as CASSLIGDEKLFF. Supplemented by reference TRBV13 and TRBJ1-4, the full variable domain reads AAGVIQSPRHLIKEKRETATLKCYPIPRHDTVYWYQQGPGQDPQFLISFYEKMQSDKGSIPDRFSAQQFSDYHSELNMSSLELGDSALYFCASSLIGDEKLFFGSGTQLSVL.

J is TRBJ1-4 and V is TRBV10-3; the match to TRBD1 covers 9 bases. Germline loops: CDR1 ENHRY, CDR2 SYGVKD. With V trimmed by 8 bases and J by 7 bases, 8 bases remained unmatched. CDR3 length equals 14 residues. The CDR3 here is CAIGQGSNGEKLFF. DNA of the CDR3: TGTGCCATCGGACAGGGGAGCAACGGTGAAAAACTGTTTTTT.

The CDR3 spells CASSGPVQPQHF. The DNA of the CDR3 is TGTGCCAGCAGCGGACCGGTCCAGCCCCAGCATTTT. The rearrangement joins TRBV7-2 to TRBJ1-5; D gene uncertain. The length of the CDR3 is 12 residues. The germline gives CDR1 SGHTA, CDR2 FQGNSA. The V end was cut by 5 bases, the J end by 7 bases, with 9 bases between. The whole variable domain, remainder taken from reference TRBV7-2 and TRBJ1-5, is GAGVSQSPSNKVTEKGKDVELRCDPISGHTALYWYRQSLGQGLEFLIYFQGNSAPDKSGLPSDRFSAERTGGSVSTLTIQRTQQEDSAVYLCASSGPVQPQHFGDGTRLSIL.

The CDR3 region is CASSLRGGGSLAGSTDTQYF. CDR3 nucleotides: TGCGCCAGCAGCTTGCGAGGAGGGGGCAGTCTAGCGGGGAGCACAGATACGCAGTATTTT. This chain uses TRBV5-1 with TRBJ2-3, with 9 bases fitting TRBD2. This CDR3 comprises 20 residues. The junction had 15 bases not matched to a gene; V was cut back by 1 base and J by 0 bases. Germline V lookup: CDR1 SGHRS, CDR2 YFSETQ. The whole variable domain, filled in from reference TRBV5-1 and TRBJ2-3, reads KAGVTQTPRYLIKTRGQQVTLSCSPISGHRSVSWYQQTPGQGLQFLFEYFSETQRNKGNFPGRFSGRQFSNSRSEMNVSTLELGDSALYLCASSLRGGGSLAGSTDTQYFGPGTRLTVL.

The chain employs TRBV19 and TRBJ1-2; D not certain. V was pared by 0 bases and J by 5 bases, with 19 bases between. The CDR3 length is 17 residues. Germline CDR1 reads LNHDA; CDR2 reads SQIVND (reference sequence). The CDR3 nucleotides are TGTGCCAGTAGTATAGACCAGCGGGGAGCGCTACGGTATGGCTACACCTTC. It encodes CASSIDQRGALRYGYTF.

The chain employs TRBV5-1 and TRBJ2-7; D may be TRBD1 or TRBD2 (6 bases each). Germline assignment: CDR1 SGHRS and CDR2 YFSETQ. CDR3 length: 16 amino acids. The ends were cut back, 0 bases at V and 0 bases at J, with 13 bases in the middle. Here the CDR3 reads CASSLGVGGLSYEQYF. The CDR3 DNA follows: TGCGCCAGCAGCTTGGGGGTAGGGGGACTCTCCTACGAGCAGTACTTC.

The chain recombines TRBV19 with TRBJ2-2; D gene ambiguous. Germline V gene data show CDR1 as LNHDA and CDR2 as SQIVND (reference sequence). The CDR3 runs to 13 residues. Trimming removed 6 bases at V and 4 bases at J, with 9 bases between. This CDR3 is CASRNGGTGELFF. DNA for the CDR3: TGTGCCAGTAGGAACGGTGGCACCGGGGAGCTGTTTTTT.

This chain connects TRBV27 to TRBJ1-6, with D uncertain. V was pared by 4 bases and J by 8 bases, with 6 bases between. The CDR3 is 12 amino acids. Germline V gene lookup returns CDR1 MNHEY and CDR2 SMNVEV (reference sequence). CDR3 in amino acids: CASSYRDSPLHF. The CDR3 DNA is TGTGCCAGCAGTTATAGGGATTCACCCCTCCACTTT.

A single count supports this clone. This rearrangement joins TRBV30 to TRBJ1-2, with 7 nucleotides matching TRBD1. This CDR3 has 14 amino acids. Trimming took 3 bases from V and 0 from J; bases not matched to a gene: 4. From germline, CDR1 is GTSNPN and CDR2 SVGIG (reference sequence). The CDR3 DNA sequence: TGTGCCTGGAGGGACAGGAGAGCTAACTATGGCTACACCTTC. Its translation: CAWRDRRANYGYTF. The full variable domain, rest sourced from reference TRBV30 and TRBJ1-2, is SQTIHQWPATLVQPVGSPLSLECTVEGTSNPNLYWYRQAAGRGLQLLFYSVGIGQISSEVPQNLSASRPQDRQFILSSKKLLLSDSGFYLCAWRDRRANYGYTFGSGTRLTVV.

This rearrangement joins TRBV14 to TRBJ1-1, with 7 bases that match TRBD1. The germline V gene encodes CDR1 SGHDN and CDR2 FVKESK. The CDR3 contains 16 residues. V shed 0 bases, J shed 1 base, and the junction held 5 bases outside the gene matches. The chain's CDR3 is CASSQDWWDRNTEAFF. The CDR3 nucleotides read TGTGCCAGCAGCCAAGATTGGTGGGACAGGAACACTGAAGCTTTCTTT.

V and J are TRBV6-2 or TRBV6-3 and TRBJ1-1; D uncertain. This CDR3 spans 12 amino acids. Trimming removed 1 base from V and 5 bases from J, with 5 bases in between. Germline V CDR1 and CDR2: MNHEY, SVGEGT. Written as DNA, the CDR3 is TGTGCCAGCAGTTACTACGGGACTGAAGCTTTCTTT. Translated, it gives CASSYYGTEAFF.

The CDR3 here is CASSYRAGSYNEQFF. The DNA for the CDR3 is TGTGCCAGCAGCTACCGGGCGGGCTCCTACAATGAGCAGTTCTTC. The chain couples TRBV5-6 to TRBJ2-1, with a tentative D call TRBD2 (5 bases). This CDR3 comprises 15 residues. Germline V gene sequence: CDR1 SGHDT, CDR2 YYEEEE. Trimming cost V 3 bases and J 0 bases, with 10 bases left between them.

The rearrangement uses TRBV19 and TRBJ2-2; TRBD1 might be the D (5 bases). The CDR3 sequence is 12 residues long. The germline CDR1 and CDR2 sequences are LNHDA and SQIVND (reference sequence). V lost 4 bases, J lost 6 bases, and 6 bases lay in between. CDR3 residues: CASSKGPGELFF. The CDR3 DNA reads TGTGCCAGTAGTAAGGGGCCCGGGGAGCTGTTTTTT. Variable domain in full (rest from reference TRBV19 and TRBJ2-2): DGGITQSPKYLFRKEGQNVTLSCEQNLNHDAMYWYRQDPGQGLRLIYYSQIVNDFQKGDIAEGYSVSREKKESFPLTVTSAQKNPTAFYLCASSKGPGELFFGEGSRLTVL.

The gene calls are TRBV3-1 (or the pseudogene TRBV3-2) and TRBJ2-3; D is uncertain. The germline CDR1 and CDR2 sequences are LGHDT and YNNKEL (reference sequence). V dropped 1 base and J dropped 9 bases, with 5 bases sitting between them. The CDR3 is made up of 11 amino acids. The CDR3 sequence: CASSQAGTQYF. The CDR3 DNA sequence: TGTGCCAGCAGCCAAGCAGGAACGCAGTATTTT.